This T cell receptor beta chain was documented in a study of blood T cell repertoires in COVID-19. Looking at the study overall: Acute-phase and convalescent COVID-19 samples originated in the United States, Italy and Spain. PBMCs, B-cell-depleted T cells, or T cells provided the cDNA or gDNA that made up the material.

V lost 7 bases to trimming and J lost 11 bases; unmatched junction nucleotides: 19. This CDR3 contains 16 residues. Per the germline V gene, CDR1 is LGHDT and CDR2 is YNNKEL (reference sequence). Here immunoSEQ multiplex PCR was the method, and the copy in TCRdb shows in-frame clones only, minus some. This table has about 100,000 clones, 88% appearing once. The TCR comes from a man aged 80 or over with acute or convalescent COVID-19. V gene TRBV3-1 (or the pseudogene TRBV3-2) combines with J gene TRBJ2-3, with 9 nucleotides matching TRBD2. Specimen: peripheral blood. The CDR3 DNA is TGTGCCAGCACCCTAGCGGGGACCCAAGGAATTGGGAAGCAGTATTTT. This encodes CASTLAGTQGIGKQYF.